The clone carrying this T cell receptor beta chain was seen just once. Profiling relied on immunoSEQ multiplex PCR, and the TCRdb table lists in-frame clones only, not all of them. The repertoire has a few hundred thousand clones, approximately 91% of them found once; the top ten carry 0.86%. The data were obtained in a study of blood T cell repertoires in COVID-19. Study information: The analysed material was cDNA or gDNA that came from T cells, B-cell-depleted T cells, or PBMCs.

This CDR3 has 14 residues. Deletions cut 3 bases from V and 3 bases from J, with 9 bases between. CDR1 is LNHDA and CDR2 is SQIVND in the germline V gene (reference sequence). Participants spanned ages about 18 to 89 years and resided in 24 US areas. Allocation to cohorts depended on clinical history reported by the participants. Within 2 weeks before study entry, exposed participants met a COVID-19 case. Sequencing input: PBMCs or T cells enriched from blood (not recorded which). The TCR sequence derives from a woman in her forties who had been exposed to COVID-19. The chain employs TRBV19 and TRBJ1-5; D remains ambiguous. CDR3: CASSIGRNNQPQHF. DNA of the CDR3: TGTGCCAGTAGTATCGGCAGGAACAATCAGCCCCAGCATTTT.